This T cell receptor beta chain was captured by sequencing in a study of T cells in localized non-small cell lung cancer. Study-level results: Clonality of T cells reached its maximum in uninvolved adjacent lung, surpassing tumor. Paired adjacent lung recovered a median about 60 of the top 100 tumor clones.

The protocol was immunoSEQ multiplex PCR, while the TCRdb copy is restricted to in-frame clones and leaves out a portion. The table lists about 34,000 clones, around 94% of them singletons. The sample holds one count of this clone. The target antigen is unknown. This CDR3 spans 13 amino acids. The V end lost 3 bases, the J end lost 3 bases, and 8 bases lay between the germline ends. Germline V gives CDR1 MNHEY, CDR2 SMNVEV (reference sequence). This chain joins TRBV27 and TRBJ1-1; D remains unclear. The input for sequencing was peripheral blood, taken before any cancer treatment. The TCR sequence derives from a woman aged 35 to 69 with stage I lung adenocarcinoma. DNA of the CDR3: TGTGCCAGCAGTTTGCGGGAGGACACTGAAGCTTTCTTT. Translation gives CASSLREDTEAFF.